These 17 T cell receptor beta chains were all obtained from the same sample, sequenced in a study of T cell responses to AZD1222 COVID-19 vaccine (dated by TCRdb to the early 2020s). The sample's time point label, in plain terms: about 28 days (+/-7) after the second vaccine dose. The library relied on the immunoSEQ multiplex PCR assay. Entries here come from immuneACCESS through TCRdb and include only in-frame sequences with V and J called. Some clones fail to appear in such tables; in the studies checked, an unresolved V gene covers under half of the shortfall, and the cause of the remainder is unknown. This sample comprises 150,000 or so clones, about 87% of them detected only once. The ten largest clones represent roughly a tenth of the sample. The sequencing here drew on peripheral blood, taken 28 days after the second AZD1222 dose. The receptors here all came from an adult who received the AZD1222 COVID-19 vaccine.

The chain employs TRBV5-1 and TRBJ2-7; 10 positions agree with TRBD1. The CDR3 spans 15 residues. Per the germline V gene, CDR1 is SGHRS and CDR2 is YFSETQ. Germline trimming cut 4 bases from V and 5 bases from J; bases unmatched to any gene: 9. As DNA, the CDR3 is TGCGCCAGCAGCCTTGTCGGGACAGGGGTCCACGAGCAGTACTTC. Its protein is CASSLVGTGVHEQYF.

The V call is TRBV3-1 (or the pseudogene TRBV3-2), the J call TRBJ1-5; 10 bases align to TRBD1. The CDR3 totals 14 residues. Germline V gives CDR1 LGHDT, CDR2 YNNKEL (reference sequence). Losses at the gene ends were 6 bases for V and 5 bases for J; bases not matched to a gene: 4. Written as DNA, the CDR3 is TGTGCCAGCAGGGCCGGGACAGGGGATCAGCCCCAGCATTTT. It encodes CASRAGTGDQPQHF.

The chain joins TRBV28 to TRBJ2-5; unclear D gene. Germline V gene sequence: CDR1 MDHEN, CDR2 SYDVKM. CDR3 size: 12 residues. V was trimmed by 3 bases and J by 7 bases, leaving 9 bases between them. The CDR3 is CASSFPVGTQYF. In nucleotides, the CDR3 is TGTGCCAGCAGTTTCCCGGTGGGGACCCAGTACTTC. Complete variable domain (other parts from reference TRBV28 and TRBJ2-5): DVKVTQSSRYLVKRTGEKVFLECVQDMDHENMFWYRQDPGLGLRLIYFSYDVKMKEKGDIPEGYSVSREKKERFSLILESASTNQTSMYLCASSFPVGTQYFGPGTRLLVL.

V is TRBV19 and J is TRBJ2-2; D not resolved. This CDR3 is built from 15 residues. Germline V gene data show CDR1 as LNHDA and CDR2 as SQIVND (reference sequence). The germline V and J ends were trimmed by 7 bases and 0 bases, with 12 bases remaining between them. CDR3 region: CASNLRAPNTGELFF. In nucleotides, the CDR3 is TGTGCCAGTAATCTCCGGGCCCCGAACACCGGGGAGCTGTTTTTT.

This rearrangement joins TRBV7-9 to TRBJ1-3; D not resolved. The germline V and J ends were trimmed by 5 bases and 9 bases, with 11 bases remaining between them. The CDR3 is 12 amino acids. The V gene's germline CDR1 is SEHNR and CDR2 FQNEAQ (reference sequence). The CDR3 region is CASSKDVATIYF. Here the CDR3 DNA reads TGTGCCAGCAGCAAGGACGTCGCCACCATATATTTT. Full variable domain (missing parts from reference TRBV7-9 and TRBJ1-3): DTGVSQNPRHKITKRGQNVTFRCDPISEHNRLYWYRQTLGQGPEFLTYFQNEAQLEKSRLLSDRFSAERPKGSFSTLEIQRTEQGDSAMYLCASSKDVATIYFGEGSWLTVV.

The chain has TRBV9 and TRBJ2-2; 10 bases align to TRBD1. The ends lost 4 bases at V and 6 bases at J; junction bases unmatched: 9. In germline, CDR1 is SGDLS, CDR2 YYNGEE. The CDR3 has 16 residues. The CDR3 loop is CASSRGPGQGPGELFF. The DNA for the CDR3 is TGTGCCAGCAGCCGGGGACCGGGACAGGGGCCCGGGGAGCTGTTTTTT.

V usage is TRBV2 and J usage is TRBJ1-2; no definite D call. Trimming left V 3 bases short and J 2 bases short, with 7 bases between. The CDR3 covers 13 residues. CDR1 and CDR2 from the germline V gene are SNHLY and FYNNEI. CDR3 residues: CASSDGLNYGYTF. CDR3 DNA: TGTGCCAGCAGTGACGGACTGAACTATGGCTACACCTTC.

The chain has TRBV19 and TRBJ1-5, with TRBD1 matching over 12 bases. J gave up 6 bases and V 4 bases, and 7 bases lay outside the gene matches. Germline CDR1 reads LNHDA; CDR2 reads SQIVND (reference sequence). The CDR3 runs 16 residues. CDR3 loop: CASSTRDRGRTQPQHF. The CDR3 nucleotides read TGTGCCAGTAGTACCCGGGACAGGGGGCGGACTCAGCCCCAGCATTTT. The entire variable domain, with the rest obtained from reference TRBV19 and TRBJ1-5, is as follows: DGGITQSPKYLFRKEGQNVTLSCEQNLNHDAMYWYRQDPGQGLRLIYYSQIVNDFQKGDIAEGYSVSREKKESFPLTVTSAQKNPTAFYLCASSTRDRGRTQPQHFGDGTRLSIL.

The rearrangement links TRBV10-3 to TRBJ2-7; 11 bases are a match to TRBD2. V lost 5 bases, J lost 0 bases, and 3 bases stayed unmatched. The CDR3 sequence is 15 residues long. Looked up from germline, CDR1 is ENHRY and CDR2 is SYGVKD. CDR3: CAISMTSGNSYEQYF. The CDR3 coding sequence is TGTGCCATCAGTATGACTAGCGGGAACTCCTACGAGCAGTACTTC.

This sequence joins TRBV7-2 and TRBJ2-2, with 11 bases that match TRBD2. V shed 6 bases and J 2 bases; nucleotides not matched to a gene: 8. From germline, CDR1 is SGHTA and CDR2 FQGNSA. The CDR3 has 17 residues. This chain's CDR3 is CASSTYGTSGNTGELFF. DNA for the CDR3: TGTGCCAGCAGTACTTATGGGACTAGCGGAAACACCGGGGAGCTGTTTTTT.

The chain employs TRBV14 and TRBJ2-7; the D gene is possibly TRBD2 (6 bases). Trimming removed 2 bases at V and 6 bases at J, with 14 bases between. The CDR3 runs to 14 residues. Germline V gene sequence: CDR1 SGHDN, CDR2 FVKESK. The CDR3 loop reads CASSQIRAGTEQYF. CDR3 sequence (DNA): TGTGCCAGCAGCCAAATCCGGGCGGGGACCGAGCAGTACTTC.

The rearrangement links TRBV19 to TRBJ2-3; 9 nucleotides match TRBD2. The length of the CDR3 is 17 residues. CDR1 and CDR2 (germline): LNHDA, SQIVND (reference sequence). V shed 4 bases, J shed 1 base, and the junction held 9 bases outside the gene matches. CDR3 DNA: TGTGCCAGTAGTAATCTCGGCGGGAGGGCCGGCACAGATACGCAGTATTTT. It codes for CASSNLGGRAGTDTQYF.

The chain employs TRBV5-6 and TRBJ2-7, with D perhaps assigned TRBD1 or TRBD2 (5 bases each). The CDR3 loop spans 14 amino acids. The V and J ends lost 4 bases and 5 bases respectively, with 16 bases between them. Germline lookup yields CDR1 SGHDT and CDR2 YYEEEE. The CDR3 loop reads CASSPVGTVNEQYF. CDR3 nucleotides: TGTGCCAGCAGCCCGGTCGGGACGGTGAACGAGCAGTACTTC.

The chain recombines TRBV18 with TRBJ2-1; D is possibly TRBD2 (6 bases). The CDR3 is 17 amino acids. Germline V CDR1 and CDR2: KGHSH, LQKENI. Trimming cost V 0 bases and J 6 bases, with 18 bases left between them. The DNA of the CDR3 is TGTGCCAGCTCACCACCCCTTGGCGCTAGCGCACTCAATGAGCAGTTCTTC. Its protein product is CASSPPLGASALNEQFF.

The chain joins TRBV5-4 to TRBJ2-3, with TRBD1 identical over 10 bases. The V gene end was trimmed by 4 bases and the J gene end by 2 bases; junction bases not matched to a gene: 10. CDR1 is SGHNT, CDR2 YYREEE, per germline (reference sequence). The CDR3 length is 17 residues. DNA of the CDR3: TGTGCCAGCAGCCTCCTATCCGGGACAGGGGCCACAGATACGCAGTATTTT. Translated, it gives CASSLLSGTGATDTQYF.

Here the CDR3 reads CASSLFETMNTEAFF. In nucleotides, the CDR3 is TGCGCCAGCAGCTTGTTTGAGACCATGAACACTGAAGCTTTCTTT. V gene TRBV5-1 combines with J gene TRBJ1-1; D remains ambiguous. Germline assignment: CDR1 SGHRS and CDR2 YFSETQ. The V end was cut by 1 base, the J end by 0 bases, with 10 bases between. The CDR3 runs to 15 residues.

On this clone: Other DNA sequences in this specimen translate into the identical CDR3. The chain recombines TRBV5-1 with TRBJ1-4; D is undetermined. V lost 0 bases and J 0 bases, leaving 6 bases between the germline ends. This CDR3 comprises 15 residues. CDR1 and CDR2 (germline): SGHRS, YFSETQ. CDR3 coding DNA: TGCGCCAGCAGCTTGGACGGCGCAACTAATGAAAAACTGTTTTTT. This translates into CASSLDGATNEKLFF. The whole variable domain, remainder taken from reference TRBV5-1 and TRBJ1-4, is KAGVTQTPRYLIKTRGQQVTLSCSPISGHRSVSWYQQTPGQGLQFLFEYFSETQRNKGNFPGRFSGRQFSNSRSEMNVSTLELGDSALYLCASSLDGATNEKLFFGSGTQLSVL.